This record concerns one T cell receptor beta chain sequence. Its antigen is currently unknown. Trimming stripped 6 bases from V and 0 bases from J, with 12 bases between. Germline assignment: CDR1 MDHEN and CDR2 SYDVKM. CDR3 length: 15 residues. The record originates from a study of blood T cells in healthy people across ages. Whole-study findings and limits: Donors of long life had a larger count of naive CD4+ cells and greater diversity than aged donors. A strong correlation was seen between TCR beta diversity and naive T cell percentage.

It was with a sample-barcoded 5' primer and a J-beta primer mix that a second PCR of about 7 to 12 cycles was run. In TCRdb, the 5' RACE reads were re-called with MiXCR into one record per CDR3 protein. Seen here are 650,000 to 800,000 distinct CDR3 sequences, around two fifths observed once, and the top ten hold roughly 18%. This sequence originates from a man in his sixties in good health. Material: blood. The V and J genes are TRBV28 and TRBJ1-3, with a weak D call TRBD1 (6 bases). CDR3 nucleotide sequence: TGTGCCAGCAGCCCCTCGGACAGCTCTGGAAACACCATATATTTT. Encoded protein: CASSPSDSSGNTIYF.